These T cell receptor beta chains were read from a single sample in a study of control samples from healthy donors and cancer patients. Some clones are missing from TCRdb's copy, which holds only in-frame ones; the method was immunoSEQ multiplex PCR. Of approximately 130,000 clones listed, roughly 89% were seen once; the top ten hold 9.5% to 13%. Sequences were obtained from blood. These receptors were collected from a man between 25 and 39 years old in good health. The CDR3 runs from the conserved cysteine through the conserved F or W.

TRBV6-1	CASSEDRVGTGELFF
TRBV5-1	CASSRGQGHSGNTIYF
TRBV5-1	CASLPGHLYQETQYF
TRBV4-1	CPTSHGWGGQGEGYTF
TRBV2	CASSEDRQYGYTF
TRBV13	CASSLGIYGYTF
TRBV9	CASSVRDPGTADTQYF
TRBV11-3	CASSSGQGNAGEKLFF
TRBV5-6	CASSLQGAEAFF
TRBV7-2	CASSPGGRTEAFF
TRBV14	CASSQGRETGSYNSPLHF
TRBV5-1	CASSLVTGGNTEAFF
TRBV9	CASSSRRIFF
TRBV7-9	CASSLLGRPSGYTF
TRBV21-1	CASSKGGWYEQYF
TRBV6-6	CASNLEGSGTEAFF
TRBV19	CASSIAGSYNSPLHF
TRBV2	CASSGQGGTEAFF
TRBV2	CASIKGPATNEKLFF
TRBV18	CASSPGQGIGNTIYF
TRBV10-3	CATGQNNSPLHF
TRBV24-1	CATRGSGTGTEAFF
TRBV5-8	CASSLGSGANVLTF
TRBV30	CALSGGFGTDTQYF
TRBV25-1	CASRAPGRNTGELFF
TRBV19	CASSIFGGGAGTDTQYF
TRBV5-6	CASSYEFPGDKNIQYF
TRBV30	CAWKFLGTANTEAFF
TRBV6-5	CASSYGQGAPQETQYF
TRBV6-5	CASSYSMTGVGTEAFF
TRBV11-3	CASSFASSYNSPLHF
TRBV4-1	CASTRQANTEAFF
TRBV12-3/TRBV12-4	CASSGGANEQFF
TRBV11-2	CASSLNSYGYTF
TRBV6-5	CASSSHRDRNTGELFF
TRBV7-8	CASSFTGQVNEKLFF
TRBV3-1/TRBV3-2	CASSHPGQGNGELFF
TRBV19	CASTGTLTNEKLFF
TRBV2	CASSPRGAQETQYF
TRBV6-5	CASSWGLEGNTIYF
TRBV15	CATSRDVREETQYF
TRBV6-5	CASRGARDTEAFF
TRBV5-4	CASSQTRQETQYF
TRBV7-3	CASSLRPLNSPLHF
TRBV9	CASSVYATGVPNYGYTF
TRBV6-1	CASSEVNRYQGGNSPLHF
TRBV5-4	CASSLEEWSGDTQYF
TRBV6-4	CASSDSGYSPLHF
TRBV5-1	CASSQGDRNQPQHF
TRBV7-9	CASSLAGGGDTQYF
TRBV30	CAWSNGRTNQPQHF
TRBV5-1	CASSLEGMGPGSGELFF
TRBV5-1	CASSLGSHGGSPLHF
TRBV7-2	CASSLRRDETQYF